These 17 T cell receptor beta chains were sequenced from one sample in a study of T-cell memory formation after mild COVID-19. TCRdb reprocessed the 5' RACE reads via MiXCR and lists one record per CDR3 protein. Here the sample spans hundreds of thousands of distinct CDR3 sequences, 15% being singletons. The sequencing sample was made of PBMCs or a T cell subset sorted from them (not recorded which). The source is an adult woman who had mild COVID-19 (a few samples of this study predate the infection). Cell type and time point are not known.

The chain is built from TRBV12-3 or TRBV12-4 and TRBJ1-5, with a weak D call TRBD1 (5 bases). The CDR3 has 13 residues. Between the trimmed V and J ends, which lost 5 bases and 5 bases, there was a span of 10 bases. CDR3: CASSGQGHQPQHF. As DNA, the CDR3 is TGTGCCAGCAGTGGGCAGGGCCATCAGCCCCAGCATTTT.

This clonotype was detected a few times. The chain is built from TRBV4-1 and TRBJ1-2; D ambiguous. V was cut by 5 bases and J by 1 base, with 14 bases left in between. The CDR3 is 15 amino acids. The germline V gene has CDR1 MGHRA and CDR2 YSYEKL. DNA of the CDR3: TGCGCCAGCAGCGAGAGCGGCCCGTTTAACTATGGCTACACCTTC. Translated, it gives CASSESGPFNYGYTF.

This clonotype was observed a handful of times. The chain recombines TRBV18 with TRBJ2-1; 14 bases match TRBD2. V shed 0 bases and J 4 bases; nucleotides not matched to a gene: 2. The CDR3 length is 17 residues. From germline, CDR1 is KGHSH and CDR2 LQKENI. The CDR3 protein is CASSPPGTSGSYNEQFF. The CDR3 coding sequence is TGTGCCAGCTCACCACCCGGGACTAGCGGGAGTTACAATGAGCAGTTCTTC. The full variable domain, completed using reference TRBV18 and TRBJ2-1, is NAGVMQNPRHLVRRRGQEARLRCSPMKGHSHVYWYRQLPEEGLKFMVYLQKENIIDESGMPKERFSAEFPKEGPSILRIQQVVRGDSAAYFCASSPPGTSGSYNEQFFGPGTRLTVL.

This clonotype was recorded a few times. The rearrangement joins TRBV11-2 to TRBJ1-2; no clear D. The CDR3 consists of 15 residues. Germline V gene data show CDR1 as SGHAT and CDR2 as FQNNGV. V dropped 5 bases and J dropped 0 bases, with 13 bases sitting between them. The CDR3 nucleotides read TGTGCCAGCAGCGCCCTTAAGGGTTCTAACTATGGCTACACCTTC. Amino acid sequence: CASSALKGSNYGYTF.

This clonotype has only a few counts. This chain joins TRBV20-1 and TRBJ2-1; the match to TRBD2 covers 7 bases. The trim removed 6 bases at V and 0 bases at J, leaving 8 bases unmatched. Germline V gives CDR1 DFQATT, CDR2 SNEGSKA (reference sequence). The CDR3 sequence is 15 residues long. The CDR3 here is CSARQGGRSYNEQFF. The CDR3, as DNA: TGCAGTGCCCGGCAGGGAGGGCGCTCCTACAATGAGCAGTTCTTC.

Ten or more counts support this clonotype. No conserved phenylalanine or tryptophan is present at the end of the CDR3, so a read error is the likely explanation. It is unclear where the CDR3 begins or ends on the DNA, so no DNA is shown, and the CDR3 is as TCRdb lists it. This chain uses TRBV20-1 with TRBJ2-7; TRBD2, the D gene given by the table, was not confirmed from the DNA. Counting both end residues, the CDR3 totals 10 amino acids. The V gene's germline CDR1 is DFQATT and CDR2 SNEGSKA (reference sequence). The CDR3 loop is CSARAPGPST.

J is TRBJ2-3 and V is TRBV20-1; D uncertain. Germline CDR1 is DFQATT and CDR2 is SNEGSKA (reference sequence). CDR3 size: 13 residues. The V end lost 7 bases, the J end lost 0 bases, and 11 bases lay between the germline ends. The CDR3, as DNA: TGCAGTGTGGGCAGATCTAGCACAGATACGCAGTATTTT. Translating gives CSVGRSSTDTQYF.

The table lists this clonotype with many counts. This chain connects TRBV2 to TRBJ2-3; 9 nucleotides agree with TRBD2. There are 15 residues in the CDR3. The germline CDR1 and CDR2 sequences are SNHLY and FYNNEI. V was pared by 4 bases and J by 0 bases, with 2 bases of the junction left unmatched. CDR3 sequence: CASSVLAGSTDTQYF. Here the CDR3 DNA reads TGTGCCAGCAGTGTTCTAGCGGGGAGCACAGATACGCAGTATTTT. Combining the CDR3 with reference TRBV2 and TRBJ2-3 gives the whole variable domain EPEVTQTPSHQVTQMGQEVILRCVPISNHLYFYWYRQILGQKVEFLVSFYNNEISEKSEIFDDQFSVERPDGSNFTLKIRSTKLEDSAMYFCASSVLAGSTDTQYFGPGTRLTVL.

The chain uses TRBV20-1 and TRBJ1-1, with D hard to call. Per germline, CDR1 DFQATT and CDR2 SNEGSKA (reference sequence). The CDR3 runs 12 residues. The CDR3 DNA reads TGCAGGGTTGGGCAGGTTAACACTGAAGCTTTCTTT. This gives the protein CRVGQVNTEAFF.

This clonotype was counted at least ten times. The rearrangement joins TRBV25-1 to TRBJ2-1, with TRBD2 matching 9 bases. Germline loops: CDR1 MGHDK, CDR2 SYGVNS. CDR3 length: 16 amino acids. The V segment lost 1 base and the J segment 2 bases; nucleotides outside the gene matches: 3. The CDR3 bases are TGTGCCAGCAGTGAATCAGTAGCGGGAGCCTACAATGAGCAGTTCTTC. This translates into CASSESVAGAYNEQFF.

This clonotype occurred a few times. The V and J genes are TRBV7-9 and TRBJ2-7; D gene ambiguous. Germline values: CDR1 SEHNR, CDR2 FQNEAQ (reference sequence). This CDR3 region has 13 residues. V gave up 7 bases and J gave up 0 bases, with 10 bases separating them. CDR3 DNA sequence: TGTGCCAGCAATAAGCTAACCTCCTACGAGCAGTACTTC. It codes for CASNKLTSYEQYF.

The V call is TRBV9, the J call TRBJ2-7; D is perhaps TRBD1 or TRBD2 (5 bases each). CDR3 length: 12 residues. Germline CDR1 is SGDLS and CDR2 is YYNGEE. V dropped 4 bases and J dropped 4 bases, with 9 bases sitting between them. CDR3 residues: CASSRDPYEQYF. For the CDR3, the DNA is TGTGCCAGCAGCCGGGACCCTTACGAGCAGTACTTC.

This clonotype was seen more than once but under ten times. V and J are TRBV7-2 and TRBJ1-1; 7 positions match TRBD1. V lost 5 bases to trimming and J lost 1 base; unmatched junction nucleotides: 10. The germline V gene has CDR1 SGHTA and CDR2 FQGNSA. This CDR3 has 16 amino acids. Here the CDR3 reads CASSPHRGGRNTEAFF. In DNA, the CDR3 is TGTGCCAGCAGCCCCCACAGGGGCGGTCGGAACACTGAAGCTTTCTTT.

The J gene is TRBJ1-2, the V gene TRBV24-1, with D unresolved. The germline CDR1 and CDR2 sequences are KGHDR and SFDVKD. This CDR3 is 14 amino acids long. V shed 0 bases and J shed 8 bases, with 12 bases lying between them. Here the CDR3 DNA reads TGTGCCACCAGTGATTTGACGGACGGTGGGGGCTACACCTTC. This translates into CATSDLTDGGGYTF.

This clonotype has a count of ten or more. The chain couples TRBV24-1 to TRBJ2-1; no clear D. Trimming removed 5 bases at V and 9 bases at J, with 16 bases between. CDR3 length equals 14 residues. Germline assignment: CDR1 KGHDR and CDR2 SFDVKD. CDR3 amino acids: CATSAPGWSPEQFF. The CDR3 nucleotides read TGTGCCACCAGTGCACCCGGCTGGTCACCTGAGCAGTTCTTC.

This clonotype was seen more than once but under ten times. The V gene is TRBV12-3 or TRBV12-4, the J gene TRBJ1-2; the match to TRBD1 covers 8 bases. CDR3 length equals 16 residues. V shed 7 bases and J 5 bases; nucleotides not matched to a gene: 15. CDR3 amino acids: CASTSRQGRRRYGYTF. The CDR3 region has the DNA TGTGCCAGCACCTCGCGACAGGGGCGTCGCCGGTATGGCTACACCTTC.

The V call is TRBV29-1, the J call TRBJ1-1, with no clear D. Germline CDR1 is SQVTM and CDR2 is ANQGSEA. The CDR3 contains 14 residues. V gave up 5 bases and J gave up 0 bases, with 13 bases separating them. The CDR3, as DNA: TGCAGCGTTTCCAGGACGGCTATGAACACTGAAGCTTTCTTT. This codes for CSVSRTAMNTEAFF.